Listed below are T cell receptor beta chains from one sample, sequenced in a study of T-cell reconstitution after alpha-beta-depleted transplantation in children. Using its own MiXCR run on the PCR reads, TCRdb lists one record per CDR3 protein. This repertoire shows about 310,000 distinct CDR3 sequences, roughly 25% found once; its top ten account for roughly 9.7%. Material: PBMCs, mostly from graft donor cells, obtained 180 days after TCRalphabeta/CD19-depleted stem cell transplant. Receptor source: a male patient aged 10 to 17 who had a stem cell transplant for acute lymphoblastic leukemia, so the T cells may come from the graft donor. The CDR3 runs from the conserved cysteine through the conserved F or W. A D gene is named only where the DNA matches it firmly. The listing skips clone size in some rows; elsewhere it reads once, few, many or a size class.

NA,TRBV4-1,TRBJ2-1,NA,13,CAVGGTAYIEQFF,TGCGCCGTGGGTGGGACGGCATACATTGAGCAGTTCTTC
many,TRBV4-1,TRBJ1-4,NA,16,CASSQDIDSLNEKLFF,TGCGCCAGCAGCCAAGATATCGACAGCCTTAATGAAAAACTGTTTTTT
few,TRBV4-1,TRBJ1-4,TRBD1,16,CASSQGGTGASEKLFF,TGCGCCAGCAGCCAAGGCGGGACAGGGGCGAGTGAAAAACTGTTTTTT
NA,TRBV19,TRBJ1-1,TRBD1,13,CASSTGQGARAFF,TGTGCCAGTAGTACGGGACAGGGGGCGCGAGCTTTCTTT
NA,TRBV5-1,TRBJ2-7,NA,13,CASSLDWYHEQYF,TGCGCCAGCAGCTTGGATTGGTACCACGAGCAGTACTTC
few,TRBV12-3/TRBV12-4,TRBJ2-1,TRBD2,16,CASSFPRRGRRNEQFF,TGTGCCAGCAGTTTCCCTCGTCGCGGGAGGCGCAATGAGCAGTTCTTC
few,TRBV20-1,TRBJ2-6,NA,12,CSASSGANVLTF,TGCAGTGCTAGTTCTGGGGCCAACGTCCTGACTTTC
few,TRBV9,TRBJ2-7,TRBD1,15,CASSVVEGQGDEQYF,TGTGCCAGCAGCGTAGTGGAGGGACAGGGTGACGAGCAGTACTTC
NA,TRBV4-2,TRBJ2-7,TRBD1,16,CASSQALGTGFYEQYF,TGTGCCAGCAGCCAGGCCCTCGGGACAGGGTTCTACGAGCAGTACTTC
few,TRBV27,TRBJ1-1,NA,14,CASSLAQGHTEAFF,TGTGCCAGCAGTTTAGCCCAGGGGCATACTGAAGCTTTCTTT
NA,TRBV5-5,TRBJ1-5,NA,15,CASSLRSGADQPQHF,TGTGCCAGCAGCCTAAGGTCGGGGGCCGATCAGCCCCAGCATTTT
few,TRBV3-1,TRBJ1-4,TRBD1,16,CASSQATGTGPEKLFF,TGTGCCAGCAGCCAGGCTACCGGGACAGGACCTGAAAAACTGTTTTTT
NA,TRBV20-1,TRBJ2-5,NA,14,CSAIQRRHQETQYF,TGCAGTGCTATCCAAAGACGGCACCAAGAGACCCAGTACTTC
few,TRBV7-9,TRBJ2-7,TRBD2,14,CASSFSRGSNEQYF,TGTGCCAGCAGCTTTTCTCGCGGGAGTAACGAGCAGTACTTC
few,TRBV7-9,TRBJ2-5,NA,15,CASSLARGPRETQYF,TGTGCCAGCAGCTTAGCCCGGGGGCCGAGGGAGACCCAGTACTTC
few,TRBV7-6,TRBJ1-4,NA,14,CASSLQGIGEKLFF,TGTGCCAGCAGCCTGCAGGGTATAGGTGAAAAACTGTTTTTT
few,TRBV20-1,TRBJ2-5,NA,13,CSATGTLQETQYF,TGCAGTGCGACCGGGACTCTCCAAGAGACCCAGTACTTC
few,TRBV6-4,TRBJ2-2,TRBD1,16,CASSDSIRQGTGELFF,TGTGCCAGCAGTGACTCGATTCGACAGGGGACCGGGGAGCTGTTTTTT
NA,TRBV20-1,TRBJ1-5,NA,15,CSASPRRGSNQPQHF,TGCAGTGCTAGCCCACGACGGGGGAGCAATCAGCCCCAGCATTTT
few,TRBV19,TRBJ2-1,TRBD1,16,CASSPRTGLSYNEQFF,TGTGCCAGTAGTCCTAGGACAGGGCTATCCTACAATGAGCAGTTCTTC
few,TRBV5-1,TRBJ2-3,TRBD1,14,CASSSTGVPDTQYF,TGCGCCAGCAGCTCGACAGGGGTCCCAGATACGCAGTATTTT
few,TRBV4-1,TRBJ2-7,TRBD1,16,CASSGRRQGSSYEQYF,TGCGCCAGCTCCGGCCGAAGACAGGGGAGCTCCTACGAGCAGTACTTC
NA,TRBV12-3/TRBV12-4,TRBJ1-2,NA,14,CASSLLGRDYGYTF,TGTGCCAGCAGTTTACTAGGGAGGGACTATGGCTACACCTTC
many,TRBV12-3/TRBV12-4,TRBJ2-3,NA,15,CASRGWLTSTDTQYF,TGTGCCAGCAGGGGTTGGCTGACTAGCACAGATACGCAGTATTTT
few,TRBV20-1,TRBJ1-5,NA,12,CSASRGNQPQHF,TGCAGTGCTAGCCGGGGAAATCAGCCCCAGCATTTT
NA,TRBV10-2,TRBJ2-3,TRBD2,15,CASVMTSWGTDTQYF,TGCGCCAGCGTAATGACTAGCTGGGGCACAGATACGCAGTATTTT
few,TRBV27,TRBJ1-2,TRBD1,13,CASSNRGPGGYTF,TGTGCCAGCAGTAACAGGGGGCCGGGTGGCTACACCTTC
many,TRBV7-2,TRBJ2-7,NA,11,CASSSLYEQYF,TGTGCCAGCAGCTCTCTCTACGAGCAGTACTTC
NA,TRBV6-1,TRBJ2-1,TRBD1,18,CASSERDSFTSSYNEQFF,TGTGCCAGCAGTGAACGGGACAGTTTTACCAGCTCCTACAATGAGCAGTTCTTC
NA,TRBV5-1,TRBJ2-7,NA,14,CASSLWDKKDEQYF,TGCGCCAGCAGCTTGTGGGATAAGAAGGACGAGCAGTACTTC
NA,TRBV29-1,TRBJ2-7,TRBD2,16,CSVPHPGTSGTYEQYF,TGCAGCGTTCCCCATCCCGGGACTAGCGGGACCTACGAGCAGTACTTC
NA,TRBV12-3/TRBV12-4,TRBJ2-5,NA,11,CASSQSETQYF,TGTGCCAGCAGCCAGAGCGAGACCCAGTACTTC
NA,TRBV6-5,TRBJ1-5,NA,15,CASSYAPNSNQPQHF,TGTGCCAGCAGTTACGCCCCCAATAGCAATCAGCCCCAGCATTTT
NA,TRBV10-3,TRBJ2-2,NA,13,CAISPAYTGELFF,TGTGCCATCAGTCCAGCCTACACCGGGGAGCTGTTTTTT
NA,TRBV18,TRBJ2-3,NA,14,CASSPKRTGGTQYF,TGTGCCAGCTCACCAAAAAGGACCGGGGGTACGCAGTATTTT
NA,TRBV6-2/TRBV6-3,TRBJ2-7,NA,11,CASSYLSEQYF,TGTGCCAGCAGTTACCTCTCCGAGCAGTACTTC
few,TRBV10-1,TRBJ1-2,NA,20,CASSEATVRRFTVLYYGYTF,TGCGCCAGCAGCGAGGCGACAGTTCGGCGTTTCACGGTCCTTTACTATGGCTACACCTTC
few,TRBV9,TRBJ2-5,TRBD1,16,CASSEGQGMIQETQYF,TGTGCCAGCAGCGAGGGACAGGGGATGATCCAAGAGACCCAGTACTTC